This T cell receptor beta chain was sequenced during a study of cytotoxic CD8 clonotypes in ibrutinib-treated CLL. The overall study: Specimens for response were gathered following a median approximately 11 months of therapy, spanning 6 to 36. Study results and limitations: Sampling schedules were unmatched across sustained-remission and progressing patients. The clonality went up when patients responded to ibrutinib and dropped back toward baseline at progression. Public clonotypes (which were uncommon) either contracted or remained stable on treatment.

The table lists this clone with a count of one. Its cognate antigen is unknown. TCRdb keeps only in-frame clones here, not all; method: immunoSEQ multiplex PCR. Of approximately 53,000 clones listed, roughly 85% were seen once; the top ten hold about 20%. This material consisted of PBMCs, taken after 24 months of ibrutinib treatment. The sequence came from a human donor with chronic lymphocytic leukemia.

The CDR3 protein is CASSRTSTNEQFF. The CDR3 DNA reads as TGTGCCAGCAGCCGGACTAGCACCAATGAGCAGTTCTTC. V is TRBV5-4 and J is TRBJ2-1, with 8 bases identical to TRBD2. The CDR3 length is 13 residues. Germline values: CDR1 SGHNT, CDR2 YYREEE (reference sequence). V lost 4 bases, J lost 6 bases, and 3 bases stayed unmatched.